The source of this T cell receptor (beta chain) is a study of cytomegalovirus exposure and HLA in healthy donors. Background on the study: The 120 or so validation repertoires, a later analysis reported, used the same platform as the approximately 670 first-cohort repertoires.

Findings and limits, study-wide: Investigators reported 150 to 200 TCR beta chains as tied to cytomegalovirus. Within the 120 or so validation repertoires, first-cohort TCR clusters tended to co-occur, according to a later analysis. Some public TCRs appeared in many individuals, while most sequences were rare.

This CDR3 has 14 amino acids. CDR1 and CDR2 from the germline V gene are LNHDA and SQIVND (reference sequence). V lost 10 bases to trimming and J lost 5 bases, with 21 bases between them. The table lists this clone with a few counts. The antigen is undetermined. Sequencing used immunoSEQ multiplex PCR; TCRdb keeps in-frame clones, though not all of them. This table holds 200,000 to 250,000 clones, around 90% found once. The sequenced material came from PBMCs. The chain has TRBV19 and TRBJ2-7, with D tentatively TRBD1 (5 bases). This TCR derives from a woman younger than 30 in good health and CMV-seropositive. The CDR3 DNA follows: TGTGCCACTCTAGGGGATCCAGGGCAGAACGAGCAGTACTTC. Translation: CATLGDPGQNEQYF.